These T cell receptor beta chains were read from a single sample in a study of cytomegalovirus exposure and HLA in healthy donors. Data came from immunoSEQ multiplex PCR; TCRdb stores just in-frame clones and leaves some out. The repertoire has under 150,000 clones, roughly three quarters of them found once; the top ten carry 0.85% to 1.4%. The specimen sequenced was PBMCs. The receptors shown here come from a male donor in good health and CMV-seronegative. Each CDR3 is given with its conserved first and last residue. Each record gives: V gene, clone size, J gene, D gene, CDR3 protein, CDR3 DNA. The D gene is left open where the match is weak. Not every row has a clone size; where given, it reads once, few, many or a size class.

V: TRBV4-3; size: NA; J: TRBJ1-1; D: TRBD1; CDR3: CASSHNRGGPEAFF; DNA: TGCGCCAGCAGCCATAACCGAGGGGGCCCTGAAGCTTTCTTT
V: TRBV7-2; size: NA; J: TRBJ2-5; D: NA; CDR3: CASSRGTDQETQYF; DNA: TGTGCCAGCAGCCGGGGGACAGATCAAGAGACCCAGTACTTC
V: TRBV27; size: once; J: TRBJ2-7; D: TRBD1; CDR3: CASSHPGQPPYEQYF; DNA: TGTGCCAGCAGTCATCCGGGACAGCCTCCCTACGAGCAGTACTTC
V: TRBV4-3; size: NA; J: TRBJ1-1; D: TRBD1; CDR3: CASSRGQGGTEAFF; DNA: TGCGCCAGCAGCCGGGGACAGGGAGGCACTGAGGCTTTCTTT
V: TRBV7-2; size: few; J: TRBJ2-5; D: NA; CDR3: CASSLRREETQYF; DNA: TGTGCCAGCAGCTTACGCAGGGAAGAGACCCAGTACTTC
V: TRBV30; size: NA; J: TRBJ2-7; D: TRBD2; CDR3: CAWEGTSGGPEQYF; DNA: TGTGCCTGGGAGGGCACTAGCGGGGGGCCCGAGCAGTACTTC
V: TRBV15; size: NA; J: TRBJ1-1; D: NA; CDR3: CATSRDGEGFSTEAFF; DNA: TGTGCCACCAGCAGAGATGGGGAGGGATTTTCCACTGAAGCTTTCTTC
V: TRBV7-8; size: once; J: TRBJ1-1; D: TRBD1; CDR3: CASSALGTATEAFF; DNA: TGTGCCAGCAGCGCCCTCGGGACAGCCACTGAAGCTTTCTTT
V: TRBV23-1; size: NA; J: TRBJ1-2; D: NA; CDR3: CASSQSSRGYTF; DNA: TGCGCCAGCAGTCAATCGTCCAGGGGCTACACCTTC
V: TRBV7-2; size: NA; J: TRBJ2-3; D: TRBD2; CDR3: CASSLVWAGETTSHTQYF; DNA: TGTGCCAGCAGCTTAGTTTGGGCGGGGGAGACGACAAGCCATACGCAGTATTTT
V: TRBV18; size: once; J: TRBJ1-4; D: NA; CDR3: CASSPNPGDATNEKLFF; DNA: TGTGCCAGCTCACCGAACCCAGGGGATGCAACTAATGAAAAACTGTTTTTT
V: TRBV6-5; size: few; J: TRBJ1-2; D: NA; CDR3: CASSTLPGNGYTF; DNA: TGTGCCAGCAGTACCCTGCCGGGGAATGGCTACACCTTC
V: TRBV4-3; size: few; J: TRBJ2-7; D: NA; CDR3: CASSQDRAGLLEQYF; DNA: TGCGCCAGCAGCCAAGATCGTGCGGGGCTCCTCGAGCAGTACTTC
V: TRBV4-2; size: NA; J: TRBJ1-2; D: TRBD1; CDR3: CASSQSLRTGTYGYTF; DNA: TGTGCCAGCAGCCAAAGCCTTCGGACAGGGACCTATGGCTACACCTTC
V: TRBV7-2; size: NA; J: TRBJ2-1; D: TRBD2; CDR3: CASSLRRSGGADNEQFF; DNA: TGTGCCAGCAGCTTAAGACGGAGCGGGGGGGCGGACAATGAGCAGTTCTTC
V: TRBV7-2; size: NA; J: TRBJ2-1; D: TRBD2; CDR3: CASSPGLAGNNEQFF; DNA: TGTGCCAGCAGCCCAGGACTAGCGGGGAATAATGAGCAGTTCTTC
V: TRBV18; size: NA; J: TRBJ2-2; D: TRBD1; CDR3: CASSAFGTGKNTGELFF; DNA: TGTGCCAGCTCCGCTTTCGGGACAGGGAAAAACACCGGGGAGCTGTTTTTT
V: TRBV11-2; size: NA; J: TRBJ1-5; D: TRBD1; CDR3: CASSLDSGGAQHF; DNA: TGTGCCAGCAGCTTAGATTCAGGGGGAGCCCAGCATTTT
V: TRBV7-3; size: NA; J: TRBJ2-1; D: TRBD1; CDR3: CASSSGQGGYNEQFF; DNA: TGTGCCAGCAGCTCAGGACAGGGGGGGTACAATGAGCAGTTCTTC
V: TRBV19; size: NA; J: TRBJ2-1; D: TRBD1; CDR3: CASCPGQGAHEQFF; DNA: TGTGCCAGCTGTCCGGGACAGGGTGCCCATGAGCAGTTCTTC
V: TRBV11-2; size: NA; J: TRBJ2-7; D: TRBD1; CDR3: CASSFLTGDYEQYF; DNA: TGTGCCAGCAGCTTTCTAACAGGGGACTACGAGCAGTACTTC
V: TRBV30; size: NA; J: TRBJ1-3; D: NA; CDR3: CAWSAGTSGNTIYF; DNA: TGTGCCTGGAGTGCCGGGACTTCTGGAAACACCATATATTTT
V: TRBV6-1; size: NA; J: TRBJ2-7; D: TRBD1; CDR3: CASARDRNYEQYF; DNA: TGTGCCAGCGCCCGGGACAGGAACTACGAGCAGTACTTC
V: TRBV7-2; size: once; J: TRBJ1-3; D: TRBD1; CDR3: CASSSHRGNSGNTIYF; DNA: TGTGCCAGCAGCAGCCACAGGGGGAACTCTGGAAACACCATATATTTT
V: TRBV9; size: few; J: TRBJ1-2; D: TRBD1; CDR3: CASSAHRGLSYGYTF; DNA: TGTGCCAGCAGCGCTCACAGGGGGCTGTCCTATGGCTACACCTTC
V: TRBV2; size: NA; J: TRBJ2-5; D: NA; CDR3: CASSESYQETQYF; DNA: TGTGCCAGCAGTGAGTCGTACCAAGAGACCCAGTACTTC
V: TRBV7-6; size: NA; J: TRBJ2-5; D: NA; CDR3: CASSLVEAETQYF; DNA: TGTGCCAGCAGCTTAGTTGAGGCGGAGACCCAGTACTTC
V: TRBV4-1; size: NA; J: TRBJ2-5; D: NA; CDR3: CASSQAGGGEPHQETQYF; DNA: TGCGCCAGCAGCCAAGCTGGAGGGGGCGAGCCCCACCAAGAGACCCAGTACTTC
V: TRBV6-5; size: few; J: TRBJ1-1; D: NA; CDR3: CASSAFPPGGTEAFF; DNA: TGTGCCAGCAGTGCCTTCCCCCCTGGGGGGACTGAAGCTTTCTTT
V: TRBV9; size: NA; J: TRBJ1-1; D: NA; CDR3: CASSVGTATEAFF; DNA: TGTGCCAGCAGCGTAGGGACAGCCACTGAAGCTTTCTTT
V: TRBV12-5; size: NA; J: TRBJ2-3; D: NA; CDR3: CASGSTDTQYF; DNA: TGTGCTAGTGGTTCGACAGATACGCAGTATTTT
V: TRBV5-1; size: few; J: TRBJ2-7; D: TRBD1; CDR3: CASSRTGLSYEQYF; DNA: TGCGCCAGCAGCCGGACAGGGCTCTCCTACGAGCAGTACTTC
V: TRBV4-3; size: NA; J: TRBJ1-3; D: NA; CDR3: CASSHDHIDSGNTIYF; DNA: TGCGCCAGCAGCCACGACCATATCGACAGTGGAAACACCATATATTTT
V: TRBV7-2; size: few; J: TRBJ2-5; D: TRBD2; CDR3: CASSTTSGGAAETQYF; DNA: TGTGCCAGCAGCACTACTAGCGGGGGGGCCGCGGAGACCCAGTACTTC
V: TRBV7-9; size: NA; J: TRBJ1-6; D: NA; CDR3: CASSLWDTDNSPLHF; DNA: TGTGCCAGCAGCTTATGGGACACGGATAATTCACCCCTCCACTTT
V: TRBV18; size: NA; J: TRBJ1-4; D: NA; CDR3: CASSLSAFNEKLFF; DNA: TGTGCCAGCTCACTATCAGCGTTTAATGAAAAACTGTTTTTT
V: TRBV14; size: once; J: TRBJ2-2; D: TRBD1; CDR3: CASSQTGATGELFF; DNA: TGTGCCAGCAGCCAAACAGGGGCCACCGGGGAGCTGTTTTTT
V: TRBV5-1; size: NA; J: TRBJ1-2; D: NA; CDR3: CASSLQAITDGYTF; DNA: TGCGCCAGCAGCCTCCAGGCAATCACGGATGGCTACACCTTC
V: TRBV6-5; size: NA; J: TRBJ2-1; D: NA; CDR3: CASSTRTDNEQFF; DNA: TGTGCCAGCAGTACTAGGACAGACAATGAGCAGTTCTTC
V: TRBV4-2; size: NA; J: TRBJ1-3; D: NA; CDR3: CASSARVPSGNTIYF; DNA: TGTGCCAGCAGTGCAAGAGTCCCCTCTGGAAACACCATATATTTT
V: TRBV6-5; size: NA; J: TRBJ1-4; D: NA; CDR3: CASSYEAELYNEKLFF; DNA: TGTGCCAGCAGTTACGAGGCGGAACTTTATAATGAAAAACTGTTTTTT
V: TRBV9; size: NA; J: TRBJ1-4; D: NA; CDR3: CASSVGGHNEKLFF; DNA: TGTGCCAGCAGCGTTGGCGGACATAATGAAAAACTGTTTTTT
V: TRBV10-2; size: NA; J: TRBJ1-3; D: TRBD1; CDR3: CASSEPRQGVTGNTIYF; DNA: TGCGCCAGCAGTGAGCCTAGACAGGGAGTCACTGGAAACACCATATATTTT